This T cell receptor (beta chain) appears in the sequencing data of a study of T cell responses to AZD1222 COVID-19 vaccine. General observations from the study: After two AZD1222 doses, spike-specific TCR breadth and depth rose versus day 0. The number of AZD1222 recipients seropositive at baseline was only five to seven.

Germline CDR1 LNHDA, CDR2 SQIVND (reference sequence). This CDR3 is 14 amino acids long. V was cut by 8 bases and J by 0 bases, with 11 bases left in between. Samples with a second dose at about 4 or about 12 weeks were pooled together. The data were produced by immunoSEQ multiplex PCR, yet TCRdb's version contains in-frame clones alone and is incomplete. Of 100,000 to 150,000 clones listed, approximately 90% are singletons. This clone showed up just once. Its cognate antigen is unknown. This TCR came from an adult who received the AZD1222 COVID-19 vaccine. This chain joins TRBV19 and TRBJ1-5, with D hard to call. This material consisted of peripheral blood, taken 28 days after the second AZD1222 dose. CDR3 protein: CASQSGYSNQPQHF. CDR3 in DNA: TGTGCCAGTCAAAGCGGGTATAGCAATCAGCCCCAGCATTTT.